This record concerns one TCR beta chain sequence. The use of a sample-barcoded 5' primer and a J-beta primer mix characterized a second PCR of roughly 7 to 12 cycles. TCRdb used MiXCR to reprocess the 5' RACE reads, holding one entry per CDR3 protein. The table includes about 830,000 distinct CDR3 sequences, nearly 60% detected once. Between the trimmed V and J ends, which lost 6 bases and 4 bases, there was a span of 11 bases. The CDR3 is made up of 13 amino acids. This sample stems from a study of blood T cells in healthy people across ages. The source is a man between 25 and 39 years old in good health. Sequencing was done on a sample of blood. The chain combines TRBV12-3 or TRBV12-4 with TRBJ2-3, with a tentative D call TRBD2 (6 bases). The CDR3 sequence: CASRVWGADTQYF. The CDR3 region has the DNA TGTGCCAGCAGGGTTTGGGGGGCAGATACGCAGTATTTT.